This entry lists 5 T cell receptor beta chains sequenced from one sample in a study of cytomegalovirus exposure and HLA in healthy donors. PCR involved 60 Vbeta and 13 Jbeta primers. Repertoires were generated with immunoSEQ multiplex PCR, while TCRdb's copy carries only in-frame clones and drops some. The sample holds about 50,000 clones, 80% to 85% seen once. The specimen sequenced was PBMCs. These receptor sequences come from a man aged 25-45 years in good health and CMV-seronegative.

This rearrangement joins TRBV27 to TRBJ1-2; tentative D call: TRBD1 (5 bases). Trimming removed 4 bases from V and 8 bases from J, with 14 bases in between. The CDR3 spans 13 residues. Germline CDR1 MNHEY, CDR2 SMNVEV (reference sequence). This chain's CDR3 is CASSSARTRGYTF. The CDR3 region has the DNA TGTGCCAGCAGTTCCGCGAGGACACGGGGCTACACCTTC.

The CDR3 DNA reads as TGTGCCAGCAGACCAGACAGGGTGGCGACCCAGTACTTC. It yields the protein CASRPDRVATQYF. The chain combines TRBV6-5 with TRBJ2-5, with TRBD1 matching over 7 bases. Per germline, CDR1 MNHEY and CDR2 SVGAGI. V was clipped by 6 bases and J by 7 bases; unmatched bases: 8. The CDR3 runs 13 residues.

The V call is TRBV5-1, the J call TRBJ2-5; 8 bases align to TRBD1. The last part of the DNA fits TRBJ2-7 better; the J call may be wrong. The CDR3 is 16 residues long. The V gene's germline CDR1 is SGHRS and CDR2 YFSETQ. The CDR3 bases are TGCGCCAGCAGCCGCCAGACCGGACAGGGCAACTACGAGCAGTACTTC. Translating gives CASSRQTGQGNYEQYF.

The chain combines TRBV4-2 with TRBJ2-1; 14 positions agree with TRBD2. Germline values: CDR1 LGHNA, CDR2 YNFKEQ. J lost 2 bases, V lost 2 bases, and 8 bases had no gene match. The CDR3 covers 19 residues. Here the CDR3 reads CASSQTSGLAGVTYNEQFF. In nucleotides, the CDR3 is TGTGCCAGCAGCCAAACATCGGGACTAGCGGGGGTAACCTACAATGAGCAGTTCTTC.

The genes are TRBV6-5 and TRBJ2-7; 8 nucleotides agree with TRBD1. This CDR3 contains 13 residues. CDR1 is MNHEY and CDR2 is SVGAGI in the germline V gene. Trimming removed 6 bases from V and 7 bases from J; junction bases left unmatched: 8. The CDR3 DNA follows: TGTGCCAGCAGGACCAGGGGGCGCGGGGAGCAGTACTTC. Encoded protein: CASRTRGRGEQYF.